This T cell receptor (beta chain) was sequenced during a study of tumor-infiltrating lymphocytes in primary liver carcinoma. Study-wide background: Those enrolled were patients of both sexes, who were aged 30 to 69 years. Study-level findings and limits: The samples were not sorted (they were bulk), so CD4+ and CD8+ repertoires were not compared.

The CDR3 covers 13 residues. The researchers obtained blood RNA from unsorted whole blood and also extracted germline DNA. With chronic HBV infection, the patients were also treatment-naive. Production of TCR beta cDNA used roughly 500 ng total RNA together with a constant-region primer. Libraries for TCR beta were built through three nested multiplex PCR rounds, which together made up a slightly modified ARM-PCR procedure. PCR rounds one and two used TRBV1-TRBV30 forward primers with a C-beta reverse primer for around 9 cycles each. MiXCR was run by TCRdb on the multiplex PCR reads, yielding one entry per CDR3 protein. This repertoire shows some 320,000 distinct CDR3 sequences, about 60% found once; its top ten account for approximately 9%. Note on this clonotype: The antigen is unknown. This clone may be a read error of a much larger clone one base away.

The chain joins TRBV12-3 or TRBV12-4 to TRBJ1-1; D is ambiguous. Material: peripheral blood. This clonotype was sampled from a man between 40 and 49 years old with primary liver carcinoma and hepatitis B virus infection. The DNA of the CDR3 is TGTCCCAGCACCCAGCAAATGAACACTGAAGCTTTCTTT. It translates to CPSTQQMNTEAFF.